The rows below give T cell receptor beta chains drawn from one sample of a study of control samples from healthy donors and cancer patients. Generated by immunoSEQ multiplex PCR, the TCRdb table keeps only in-frame clones and is missing some. The sample lists 60,000 to 75,000 clones; more than 70% were seen once. Sequencing was carried out using PBMCs. The receptors shown here come from a man between 60 and 75 years old with colorectal cancer. The CDR3 runs from the conserved cysteine through the conserved F or W. The D gene is left open where the match is weak. Size is stated for part of the rows, as once, few or many counts, or as a class when the clone is expanded.

abundance: -; d_gene: -; j_gene: TRBJ2-7; v_gene: TRBV6-5; CDR3aa: CASSYSGAYEQYF; CDR3nt: TGTGCCAGCAGTTACTCCGGAGCCTACGAGCAGTACTTC
abundance: -; d_gene: -; j_gene: TRBJ2-6; v_gene: TRBV27; CDR3aa: CASSPGSPEYAGANVLTF; CDR3nt: TGTGCCAGCAGTCCAGGATCTCCTGAGTATGCTGGGGCCAACGTCCTGACTTTC
abundance: -; d_gene: -; j_gene: TRBJ2-5; v_gene: TRBV11-2; CDR3aa: CASSPWGGQETQYF; CDR3nt: TGTGCCAGCAGCCCCTGGGGCGGTCAAGAGACCCAGTACTTC
abundance: -; d_gene: -; j_gene: TRBJ1-2; v_gene: TRBV19; CDR3aa: CASNPGEGRGYTF; CDR3nt: TGTGCCAGTAACCCCGGGGAGGGTCGCGGCTACACCTTC
abundance: -; d_gene: -; j_gene: TRBJ2-2; v_gene: TRBV18; CDR3aa: CASSKGAQGNTGELFF; CDR3nt: TGTGCCAGCTCAAAAGGTGCGCAGGGGAACACCGGGGAGCTGTTTTTT
abundance: -; d_gene: -; j_gene: TRBJ2-3; v_gene: TRBV4-1; CDR3aa: CASRSYEGRTDTQYF; CDR3nt: TGCGCCAGCAGGAGTTACGAGGGGCGCACAGATACGCAGTATTTT
abundance: -; d_gene: TRBD1; j_gene: TRBJ1-1; v_gene: TRBV6-4; CDR3aa: CASSDGGQGRAFF; CDR3nt: TGTGCCAGCAGTGACGGTGGACAGGGCAGGGCTTTCTTT
abundance: -; d_gene: -; j_gene: TRBJ2-1; v_gene: TRBV28; CDR3aa: CASSLAQWGGASFF; CDR3nt: TGTGCCAGCAGTTTAGCCCAATGGGGGGGCGCCTCCTTCTTC
abundance: -; d_gene: TRBD1; j_gene: TRBJ2-7; v_gene: TRBV7-8; CDR3aa: CASSLIGQGSHEQYF; CDR3nt: TGTGCCAGCAGCCTAATTGGACAGGGTTCCCACGAGCAGTACTTC
abundance: -; d_gene: TRBD2; j_gene: TRBJ2-5; v_gene: TRBV6-1; CDR3aa: CASSVGFSGGIRETQYF; CDR3nt: TGTGCCAGCAGTGTTGGGTTTAGCGGGGGGATTCGAGAGACCCAGTACTTC
abundance: -; d_gene: -; j_gene: TRBJ1-1; v_gene: TRBV25-1; CDR3aa: CASSESPGRGPPEAFF; CDR3nt: TGTGCCAGCAGTGAATCTCCGGGACGGGGACCACCTGAAGCTTTCTTT
abundance: once; d_gene: -; j_gene: TRBJ2-2; v_gene: TRBV4-3; CDR3aa: CASSQDTGAGELFF; CDR3nt: TGCGCCAGCAGCCAAGATACGGGGGCCGGGGAGCTGTTTTTT
abundance: -; d_gene: -; j_gene: TRBJ2-5; v_gene: TRBV18; CDR3aa: CASSPMAGETQYF; CDR3nt: TGTGCCAGCTCACCGATGGCGGGAGAGACCCAGTACTTC
abundance: -; d_gene: -; j_gene: TRBJ2-3; v_gene: TRBV3-1/TRBV3-2; CDR3aa: CASSPRTFSQDTQYF; CDR3nt: TGTGCCAGCAGCCCGAGGACTTTCAGCCAGGATACGCAGTATTTT
abundance: -; d_gene: -; j_gene: TRBJ1-6; v_gene: TRBV18; CDR3aa: CASSPRESLNSPLHF; CDR3nt: TGTGCCAGCTCACCACGCGAAAGCCTTAATTCACCCCTCCACTTT
abundance: -; d_gene: -; j_gene: TRBJ1-5; v_gene: TRBV4-1; CDR3aa: CASSLSLSSPQHF; CDR3nt: TGCGCCAGCAGCCTCTCCCTTTCCTCACCCCAGCATTTT
abundance: -; d_gene: TRBD1; j_gene: TRBJ1-1; v_gene: TRBV11-2; CDR3aa: CASSTRGRTEAFF; CDR3nt: TGTGCCAGCAGCACCAGGGGGCGGACTGAAGCTTTCTTT
abundance: -; d_gene: -; j_gene: TRBJ2-2; v_gene: TRBV1; CDR3aa: CTSSLPRTSGGSNTGELFF; CDR3nt: TGCACCAGCAGCCTCCCCCGGACTAGCGGGGGATCGAACACCGGGGAGCTGTTTTTT